Each of the 21 T cell receptor beta chains below was sequenced from the same sample in a study of T cell responses to AZD1222 COVID-19 vaccine. Only in-frame clones appear in the TCRdb table, and some are missing; sequencing was by immunoSEQ multiplex PCR. The profile covers fewer than 200,000 clones, with roughly 85% appearing a single time and around 1.1% taken by the ten largest. The sequenced sample was peripheral blood, obtained 28 days after the second AZD1222 dose. These receptors originate from an adult who received the AZD1222 COVID-19 vaccine.

V is TRBV6-5 and J is TRBJ1-3, with D possibly being TRBD1 (6 bases). Trimming took 4 bases from V and 0 from J, leaving 10 bases between them. The germline gives CDR1 MNHEY, CDR2 SVGAGI. The CDR3 has 15 residues. The CDR3 protein is CASSLDSNSGNTIYF. DNA of the CDR3: TGTGCCAGCAGTTTGGACAGTAACTCTGGAAACACCATATATTTT.

In its sample, this clone was seen once. The rearrangement uses TRBV7-8 and TRBJ2-1, with TRBD2 as a possible D gene (6 bases). Trimming removed 4 bases at V and 1 base at J, with 8 bases between. The CDR3 is made up of 14 amino acids. Germline V gene lookup returns CDR1 SGHVS and CDR2 FQNEAQ. CDR3: CASSSRGSYNEQFF. DNA of the CDR3: TGTGCCAGCAGCTCCCGGGGGTCCTACAATGAGCAGTTCTTC.

This clone was counted a single time. This chain connects TRBV7-2 to TRBJ2-7; tentative D call: TRBD1 (6 bases). The CDR3 contains 14 residues. Germline-derived CDR1 and CDR2 are SGHTA and FQGNSA. V lost 6 bases and J lost 6, with 18 bases in between. The CDR3 spells CASRSPGQTSEQYF. CDR3 DNA: TGTGCCAGCAGGTCACCGGGACAAACCTCCGAGCAGTACTTC. Filled out from reference TRBV7-2 and TRBJ2-7, the complete variable domain reads GAGVSQSPSNKVTEKGKDVELRCDPISGHTALYWYRQSLGQGLEFLIYFQGNSAPDKSGLPSDRFSAERTGGSVSTLTIQRTQQEDSAVYLCASRSPGQTSEQYFGPGTRLTVT.

The V and J genes are TRBV7-9 and TRBJ1-2; D might be TRBD1 (6 bases). Trimming shortened V by 3 bases and J by 3 bases, and 14 bases separated the two germline ends. CDR3 size: 15 residues. The germline gives CDR1 SEHNR, CDR2 FQNEAQ (reference sequence). The CDR3 is CASSFFGGKDYGYTF. The CDR3 DNA is TGTGCCAGCAGCTTTTTCGGGGGCAAAGACTATGGCTACACCTTC.

V is TRBV19 and J is TRBJ1-4; D not resolved. From germline, CDR1 is LNHDA and CDR2 SQIVND (reference sequence). V lost 6 bases to trimming and J lost 7 bases, with 33 bases between them. This CDR3 has 20 amino acids. CDR3 sequence: CASSFGDISVELGVSEKLFF. The DNA for the CDR3 is TGTGCCAGTAGCTTCGGAGATATATCCGTTGAGTTGGGTGTGAGTGAAAAACTGTTTTTT.

J is TRBJ2-3 and V is TRBV6-5, with D possibly matching TRBD2 (7 bases). Trimming stripped 2 bases from V and 8 bases from J, with 8 bases between. There are 12 residues in the CDR3. The V gene's germline CDR1 is MNHEY and CDR2 SVGAGI. The CDR3 loop is CASSYGGATQYF. CDR3 nucleotide sequence: TGTGCCAGCAGTTACGGGGGGGCTACGCAGTATTTT.

The chain has TRBV15 and TRBJ1-2; D call uncertain. Germline lookup yields CDR1 LNHNV and CDR2 YYDKDF (reference sequence). The length of the CDR3 is 16 residues. V gave up 3 bases and J gave up 2 bases, with 16 bases separating them. CDR3 in amino acids: CATSRPPSGRNYGYTF. CDR3 in DNA: TGTGCCACCAGCAGGCCACCTTCGGGCAGGAACTATGGCTACACCTTC.

The chain joins TRBV15 to TRBJ1-1, with D hard to call. V was cut by 0 bases and J by 2 bases, with 4 bases left in between. CDR3 length: 13 amino acids. Germline CDR1 and CDR2: LNHNV and YYDKDF (reference sequence). Written as DNA, the CDR3 is TGTGCCACCAGCAGAGATTTAAACACTGAAGCTTTCTTT. Translated: CATSRDLNTEAFF.

This sequence joins TRBV6-2 or TRBV6-3 and TRBJ1-5, with D uncertain. CDR1 MNHEY and CDR2 SVGEGT come from the germline V gene. The CDR3 totals 15 residues. V was trimmed by 4 bases and J by 2 bases, leaving 12 bases between them. CDR3 sequence (DNA): TGTGCCAGCAGTTCCGTTCACGTGGGCAATCAGCCCCAGCATTTT. Translating it yields CASSSVHVGNQPQHF.

The genes are TRBV30 and TRBJ2-5; 7 nucleotides agree with TRBD2. The CDR3 spans 13 residues. The germline gives CDR1 GTSNPN, CDR2 SVGIG (reference sequence). V lost 1 base and J lost 2; bases outside the gene matches: 1. Here the CDR3 reads CAWSGGLQETQYF. The CDR3 region has the DNA TGTGCCTGGAGTGGGGGACTACAAGAGACCCAGTACTTC.

V usage is TRBV7-8 and J usage is TRBJ1-2, with D unresolved. Between the trimmed V and J ends, which lost 5 bases and 6 bases, there was a span of 10 bases. Germline CDR1 is SGHVS and CDR2 is FQNEAQ. This CDR3 is 12 amino acids long. CDR3 amino acids: CASSRGLNGYTF. CDR3 nucleotides: TGTGCCAGCAGCCGGGGTTTAAATGGCTACACCTTC.

V and J are TRBV11-2 and TRBJ2-3; 8 nucleotides agree with TRBD2. With 0 bases clipped from V and 1 base from J, the junction kept 6 bases outside the gene matches. The CDR3 totals 17 residues. Germline CDR1 SGHAT, CDR2 FQNNGV. The chain's CDR3 is CASSLDPGRGGTDTQYF. The CDR3 DNA reads TGTGCCAGCAGCTTAGATCCTGGGCGGGGGGGCACAGATACGCAGTATTTT.

The chain employs TRBV15 and TRBJ2-3; 11 bases are shared with TRBD2. Germline trimming cut 2 bases from V and 4 bases from J; bases unmatched to any gene: 14. Germline-derived CDR1 and CDR2 are LNHNV and YYDKDF (reference sequence). The CDR3 spans 19 residues. The CDR3 nucleotides are TGTGCCACCAGCAGATTCTCGTCCACTCTAGCGGGGGGTGCAGATACGCAGTATTTT. It yields the protein CATSRFSSTLAGGADTQYF.

The chain links TRBV7-9 to TRBJ1-1; D gene uncertain. Per the germline V gene, CDR1 is SEHNR and CDR2 is FQNEAQ (reference sequence). The CDR3 length is 12 residues. The V gene lost 1 base and the J gene lost 8 bases, with 8 bases spanning the gap. The CDR3 sequence is CASSLEVREAFF. In DNA form, the CDR3 reads TGTGCCAGCAGCTTAGAGGTGCGGGAAGCTTTCTTT.

V and J are TRBV6-5 and TRBJ1-2; 9 nucleotides agree with TRBD1. Unmatched junction bases numbered 8, after V lost 7 bases and J lost 8 bases. The CDR3 has 13 residues. From germline, CDR1 is MNHEY and CDR2 SVGAGI. The CDR3 bases are TGTGCCAGCATCAACCGGGACAGGGAGGGCTACACCTTC. Encoded protein: CASINRDREGYTF.

This rearrangement joins TRBV7-9 to TRBJ1-1; D unclear. Germline V lookup: CDR1 SEHNR, CDR2 FQNEAQ (reference sequence). V lost 4 bases and J 6 bases, leaving 18 bases between the germline ends. This CDR3 is built from 15 residues. CDR3 loop: CASSSSREVVPEAFF. The CDR3 nucleotides read TGTGCCAGCAGCTCCAGCCGGGAAGTGGTGCCTGAAGCTTTCTTT.

V usage is TRBV15 and J usage is TRBJ2-3; D not certain. The CDR3 has 15 residues. Between the trimmed V and J ends, which lost 0 bases and 4 bases, there was a span of 11 bases. Germline CDR1 is LNHNV and CDR2 is YYDKDF (reference sequence). The CDR3 DNA reads TGTGCCACCAGCAGAGATGGGCTCGCCCCAGATACGCAGTATTTT. As protein: CATSRDGLAPDTQYF.

The J gene is TRBJ2-1, the V gene TRBV3-1 (or the pseudogene TRBV3-2); 13 bases are a match to TRBD2. The ends lost 5 bases at V and 9 bases at J; junction bases unmatched: 7. This CDR3 has 15 amino acids. Germline V gene sequence: CDR1 LGHDT, CDR2 YNNKEL (reference sequence). CDR3 protein: CASSSPGLAGSEQFF. CDR3 bases: TGTGCCAGCAGCTCCCCGGGACTAGCGGGGTCTGAGCAGTTCTTC.

The chain joins TRBV5-6 to TRBJ1-4; D may be TRBD1 (5 bases). CDR1 and CDR2 (germline): SGHDT, YYEEEE. The CDR3 runs to 15 residues. Between the trimmed V and J ends, which lost 0 bases and 6 bases, there was a span of 12 bases. CDR3 nucleotide sequence: TGTGCCAGCAGCTTGGCGCGTCAGGGCTATGAAAAACTGTTTTTT. Its protein is CASSLARQGYEKLFF.

This chain's CDR3 is CASSFPGTGVEQYF. CDR3 coding DNA: TGTGCCAGCAGTTTCCCCGGGACAGGGGTCGAGCAGTACTTC. The J gene is TRBJ2-7, the V gene TRBV6-5, with 10 nucleotides matching TRBD1. The germline gives CDR1 MNHEY, CDR2 SVGAGI. The V and J ends lost 4 bases and 6 bases, in that order; junction bases with no gene match: 6. The CDR3 runs to 14 residues.

The V gene is TRBV2, the J gene TRBJ2-7; D unclear. This CDR3 region has 12 residues. In germline, CDR1 is SNHLY, CDR2 FYNNEI. V was clipped by 0 bases and J by 5 bases, with 5 bases between them. In DNA form, the CDR3 reads TGTGCCAGCAGTGAAGCGGTGGACGAGCAGTACTTC. Translating gives CASSEAVDEQYF.